Listed below are T cell receptor beta chains from one sample, sequenced in a study of vaccination effects on CD4 cells after COVID-19. Some clones are missing from TCRdb's copy, which holds only in-frame ones; the method was immunoSEQ multiplex PCR. The sample records more than 60,000 clones, 70% to 85% being singletons. These receptors have no known antigen. This specimen was CD4+ T cells from PBMCs cultured with HCoV-229E spike peptides, taken after COVID-19 vaccination. The receptors here all came from a human donor who received a COVID-19 vaccine. Each CDR3 is given with its conserved first and last residue. D genes are given only for firm matches. Some rows have no size entry. The others give once, few or many, or a class for an expanded clone.

.,TRBV7-9,TRBJ2-5,.,CASSLKIGEGQETQYF,TGTGCCAGCAGCTTAAAAATCGGTGAGGGCCAAGAGACCCAGTACTTC
TRBD1,TRBV9,TRBJ2-1,few,CASSVDRGSYNEQFF,TGTGCCAGCAGCGTAGACAGGGGCTCCTACAATGAGCAGTTCTTC
.,TRBV6-5,TRBJ2-3,once,CASSYFRADTQYF,TGTGCCAGCAGTTACTTCCGGGCCGATACGCAGTATTTT
TRBD1,TRBV12-3/TRBV12-4,TRBJ1-2,.,CASSRQGFGYTF,TGTGCCAGCAGCAGACAGGGTTTTGGCTACACCTTC
TRBD2,TRBV2,TRBJ2-1,.,CASSQTSSNEQFF,TGTGCCAGCAGTCAGACTAGCTCGAATGAGCAGTTCTTC
TRBD1,TRBV10-3,TRBJ2-3,.,CAIRGDRGEGTDTQYF,TGTGCCATCAGGGGAGACAGGGGGGAGGGCACAGATACGCAGTATTTT
.,TRBV6-5,TRBJ1-4,.,CASSSEGVSFGLFF,TGTGCCAGCAGTTCCGAGGGGGTGTCATTTGGGCTGTTTTTT
.,TRBV5-1,TRBJ2-2,.,CASGIQGDSDTGELFF,TGCGCCAGCGGGATCCAGGGTGATTCAGACACCGGGGAGCTGTTTTTT
.,TRBV24-1,TRBJ1-1,.,CATRDSDTEAFF,TGTGCCACCAGAGACAGTGACACTGAAGCTTTCTTT
.,TRBV30,TRBJ1-2,.,CAWTGQNYGYTF,TGTGCCTGGACCGGTCAGAACTATGGCTACACCTTC
.,TRBV29-1,TRBJ1-4,.,CSVGGSTNEKLFF,TGCAGCGTTGGAGGATCAACTAATGAAAAACTGTTTTTT
.,TRBV6-1,TRBJ1-2,few,CASSEDSAFGYTF,TGTGCCAGCAGTGAGGACAGCGCGTTCGGCTACACCTTC
TRBD1,TRBV11-3,TRBJ2-1,.,CASSFNRGSIGNEQFF,TGTGCCAGCAGCTTCAACAGGGGATCGATCGGCAATGAGCAGTTCTTC
TRBD1,TRBV4-3,TRBJ1-1,.,CASSQTGVPTEAFF,TGCGCCAGCAGCCAGACAGGGGTCCCCACTGAAGCTTTCTTT
.,TRBV7-3,TRBJ2-2,.,CASSLRNTGELFF,TGTGCCAGCAGCTTAAGAAACACCGGGGAGCTGTTTTTT
.,TRBV2,TRBJ1-5,.,CASRRQTEGPQHF,TGTGCCAGCAGAAGACAGACGGAGGGGCCCCAGCATTTT
.,TRBV3-1/TRBV3-2,TRBJ2-1,.,CASSPWTEQEQFF,TGTGCCAGCAGCCCCTGGACCGAACAAGAGCAGTTCTTC
.,TRBV19,TRBJ2-1,few,CASSIPPRSGYNEQFF,TGTGCCAGTAGTATACCCCCCAGGTCGGGATACAATGAGCAGTTCTTC
.,TRBV9,TRBJ2-3,once,CASSPRDGNYDTQYF,TGTGCCAGCAGCCCCCGGGACGGCAATTACGATACGCAGTATTTT
.,TRBV7-8,TRBJ1-1,few,CASSLTHRSQGLMLTEAFF,TGTGCCAGCAGCTTAACACACAGATCACAGGGCTTGATGCTAACTGAAGCTTTCTTT
.,TRBV12-5,TRBJ1-2,.,CASGPRAGGWYGYTF,TGTGCTAGTGGCCCCCGGGCCGGGGGGTGGTATGGCTACACCTTC
TRBD1,TRBV6-5,TRBJ1-4,once,CASSLNGQVNEKLFF,TGTGCCAGCAGCCTAAACGGACAGGTTAATGAAAAACTGTTTTTT
.,TRBV6-5,TRBJ2-2,.,CASFGQKNTGELFF,TGTGCCAGCTTTGGACAGAAAAACACCGGGGAGCTGTTTTTT
TRBD1,TRBV4-1,TRBJ2-4,.,CASSQGPTGGDIQYF,TGCGCCAGCAGCCAAGGCCCGACAGGGGGAGACATTCAGTACTTC
.,TRBV19,TRBJ1-5,.,CATWSYSNQPQHF,TGTGCCACTTGGTCCTATAGCAATCAGCCCCAGCATTTT
.,TRBV7-9,TRBJ2-1,.,CASSLGNRIPGEQFF,TGTGCCAGCAGCTTAGGCAACCGGATCCCGGGTGAGCAGTTCTTC
.,TRBV27,TRBJ1-1,.,CASSLHEKDTEAFF,TGTGCCAGCAGTCTACACGAAAAGGACACTGAAGCTTTCTTT
TRBD1,TRBV30,TRBJ1-4,.,CAWSEQGRINEKLFF,TGTGCCTGGAGTGAACAGGGGAGGATTAATGAAAAACTGTTTTTT
TRBD1,TRBV24-1,TRBJ1-2,.,CATSDSTGTGYGYTF,TGTGCCACCAGTGATTCAACCGGGACAGGGTATGGCTACACCTTC
.,TRBV30,TRBJ2-2,.,CAWKWGTNTGELFF,TGTGCCTGGAAGTGGGGGACGAACACCGGGGAGCTGTTTTTT
.,TRBV7-2,TRBJ1-5,.,CASSSSQGQPQHF,TGTGCCAGCAGCTCCTCCCAGGGGCAGCCCCAGCATTTT
TRBD1,TRBV10-3,TRBJ1-2,.,CATGTGGGRSYGYTF,TGTGCCACCGGGACAGGGGGAGGAAGAAGCTATGGCTACACCTTC
.,TRBV18,TRBJ2-1,.,CASQPIDSPISNEQFF,TGTGCCAGCCAACCTATCGACAGTCCGATAAGCAATGAGCAGTTCTTC
.,TRBV24-1,TRBJ2-3,.,CATSDSGQADTQYF,TGTGCCACCAGTGATTCCGGACAAGCAGATACGCAGTATTTT
.,TRBV10-3,TRBJ2-3,.,CAIRKTGPDTQYF,TGTGCCATCAGGAAAACAGGGCCAGATACGCAGTATTTT
.,TRBV6-1,TRBJ1-5,.,CASSEILGINQPQHF,TGTGCCAGCAGTGAAATTCTGGGCATCAATCAGCCCCAGCATTTT
.,TRBV25-1,TRBJ2-1,.,CASSETGRSYNEQFF,TGTGCCAGCAGTGAAACAGGGCGATCCTACAATGAGCAGTTCTTC
TRBD1,TRBV6-5,TRBJ1-6,.,CASSSGTGNSPLHF,TGTGCCAGCAGCTCCGGGACAGGGAACTCACCCCTCCACTTT
.,TRBV25-1,TRBJ1-2,.,CASSESWGYTF,TGTGCCAGCAGTGAATCTTGGGGCTACACCTTC
TRBD2,TRBV7-2,TRBJ2-1,once,CASSPTSGGNNEQFF,TGTGCCAGCAGCCCGACTAGCGGGGGGAACAATGAGCAGTTCTTC
.,TRBV2,TRBJ2-5,.,CASSESSFGTQYF,TGTGCCAGCAGTGAGTCTAGCTTTGGGACCCAGTACTTC
TRBD1,TRBV6-2/TRBV6-3,TRBJ1-5,.,CASSPWTGMRGFNQPQHF,TGTGCCAGCAGTCCCTGGACAGGGATGCGGGGGTTTAATCAGCCCCAGCATTTT
TRBD2,TRBV24-1,TRBJ2-1,.,CATSEPGRGDNEQFF,TGTGCCACCAGTGAGCCGGGACGGGGGGACAATGAGCAGTTCTTC
TRBD1,TRBV27,TRBJ1-1,.,CASRKEDRGTEAFF,TGTGCCAGCAGAAAAGAGGACAGGGGGACTGAAGCTTTCTTT
TRBD2,TRBV4-2,TRBJ2-1,.,CASRDTSVSYNEQFF,TGTGCCAGCAGGGACACTAGCGTATCCTACAATGAGCAGTTCTTC
TRBD2,TRBV5-1,TRBJ2-1,.,CASSEVVGGSSYNEQFF,TGCGCCAGCAGCGAGGTCGTCGGGGGGAGCTCCTACAATGAGCAGTTCTTC
.,TRBV14,TRBJ1-4,.,CASSPGQGIRGEKLFF,TGTGCCAGCAGCCCCGGCCAGGGGATAAGGGGTGAAAAACTGTTTTTT
.,TRBV3-1/TRBV3-2,TRBJ2-5,.,CASSPSLLVGGAETQYF,TGTGCCAGCAGCCCCTCGCTACTGGTCGGAGGCGCAGAGACCCAGTACTTC
TRBD1,TRBV5-8,TRBJ2-4,.,CASSPAGTGGPIAKNIQYF,TGTGCCAGCAGCCCCGCCGGGACAGGGGGCCCGATAGCCAAAAACATTCAGTACTTC
.,TRBV6-5,TRBJ1-2,.,CASSYGHPNYGYTF,TGTGCCAGCAGTTACGGACACCCGAACTATGGCTACACCTTC
.,TRBV19,TRBJ1-2,.,CASTPWAASDAGVYGYTF,TGTGCCAGTACGCCGTGGGCAGCTTCAGACGCCGGGGTCTATGGCTACACCTTC
.,TRBV19,TRBJ1-1,.,CASSIGGARTEAFF,TGTGCCAGTAGTATTGGGGGGGCCCGGACTGAAGCTTTCTTT
.,TRBV3-1/TRBV3-2,TRBJ1-5,few,CASSQDIAGEDQHF,TGTGCCAGCAGCCAAGATATAGCCGGCGAAGACCAGCATTTT
.,TRBV18,TRBJ1-3,.,CASSPPSSSGNTIYF,TGTGCCAGCTCACCACCCTCCAGCTCTGGAAACACCATATATTTT
.,TRBV7-9,TRBJ1-5,.,CASSVGAGVPQHF,TGTGCCAGCAGCGTTGGGGCGGGAGTGCCCCAGCATTTT